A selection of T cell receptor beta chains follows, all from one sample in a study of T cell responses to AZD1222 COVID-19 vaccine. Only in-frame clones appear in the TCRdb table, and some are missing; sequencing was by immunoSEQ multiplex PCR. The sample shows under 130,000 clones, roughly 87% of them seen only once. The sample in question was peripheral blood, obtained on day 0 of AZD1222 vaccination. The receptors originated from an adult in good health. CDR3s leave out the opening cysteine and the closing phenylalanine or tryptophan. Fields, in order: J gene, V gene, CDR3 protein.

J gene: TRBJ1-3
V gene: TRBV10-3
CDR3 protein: AISPVSRSTGNTIY

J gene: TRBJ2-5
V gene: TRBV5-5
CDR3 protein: ASSSPGRPETQY

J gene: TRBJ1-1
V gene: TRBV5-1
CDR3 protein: ASSYGPANTEAF

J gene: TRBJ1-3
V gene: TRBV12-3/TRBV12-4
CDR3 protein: ASTPYGPIY

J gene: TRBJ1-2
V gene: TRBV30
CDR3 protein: AWSEHHGYT

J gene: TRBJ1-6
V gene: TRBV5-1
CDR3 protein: ASSEGSNSPLH

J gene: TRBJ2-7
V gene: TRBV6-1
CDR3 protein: ASSEERQDLSYEQY

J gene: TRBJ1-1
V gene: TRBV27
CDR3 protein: ASSSPYTVRGNTEAF

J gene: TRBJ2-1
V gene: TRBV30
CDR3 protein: AWSVIGEQF

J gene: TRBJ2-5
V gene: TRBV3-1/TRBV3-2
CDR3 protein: ASSQENRGGTQY

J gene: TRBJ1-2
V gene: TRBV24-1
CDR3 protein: ATSSAGSNYGYT

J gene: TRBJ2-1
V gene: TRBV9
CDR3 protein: ASSPRGLAGGPRNEQF

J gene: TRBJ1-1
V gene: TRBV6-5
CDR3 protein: ASSYSGRGNTEAF

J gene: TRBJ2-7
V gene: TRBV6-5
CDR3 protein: ASSYSRTGLTYEQY

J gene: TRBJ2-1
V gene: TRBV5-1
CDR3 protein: ASSLLAGVYNEQF

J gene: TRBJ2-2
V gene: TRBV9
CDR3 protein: ASSTGTTNTGELF

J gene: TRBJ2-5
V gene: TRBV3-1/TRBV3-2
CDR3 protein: ASSQDAGAKQETQY

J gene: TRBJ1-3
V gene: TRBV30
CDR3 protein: AWSTDQGSGNTIY

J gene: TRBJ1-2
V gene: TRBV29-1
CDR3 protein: STLGYGYT

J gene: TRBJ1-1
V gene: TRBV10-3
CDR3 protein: ATSRGQGATEAF

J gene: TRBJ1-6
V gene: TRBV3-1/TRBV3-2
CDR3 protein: ASSQVAQGLNSPLH

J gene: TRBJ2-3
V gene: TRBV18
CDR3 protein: ASSPVRGTQY

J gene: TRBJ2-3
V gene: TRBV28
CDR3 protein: ASSLGGLGTDTQY

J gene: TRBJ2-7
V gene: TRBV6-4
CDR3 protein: ASSPGGTGSFEQY

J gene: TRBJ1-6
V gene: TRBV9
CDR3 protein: ASSPGHRGESPLH

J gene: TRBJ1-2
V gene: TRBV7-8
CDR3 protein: ASSLASGINYGYT

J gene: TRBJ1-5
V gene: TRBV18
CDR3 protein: ASSPSYEQGANQPQH

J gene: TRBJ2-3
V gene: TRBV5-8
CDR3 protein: ASSELAFNTDTQY

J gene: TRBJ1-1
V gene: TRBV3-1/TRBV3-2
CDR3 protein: ASSQFEGLGTEAF

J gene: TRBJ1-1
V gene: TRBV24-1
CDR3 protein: ATSDRVGQAF

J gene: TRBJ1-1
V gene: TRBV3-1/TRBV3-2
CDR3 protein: ASSRDRGQGTEAF

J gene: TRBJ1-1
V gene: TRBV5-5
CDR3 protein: ASSFSGGTEAF

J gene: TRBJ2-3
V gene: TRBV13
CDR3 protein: ASSLIAGGPSTDTQY

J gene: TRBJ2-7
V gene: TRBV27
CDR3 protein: ARPTGLCAEQY

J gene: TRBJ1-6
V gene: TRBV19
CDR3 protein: ATRAGPYNSPLH

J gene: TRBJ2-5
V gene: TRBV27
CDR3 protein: ASSHDTGVTQY

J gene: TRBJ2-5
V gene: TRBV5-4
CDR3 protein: ASSRQGAKETQY

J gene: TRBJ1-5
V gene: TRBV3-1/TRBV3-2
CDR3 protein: ASSDARTGGDQPQH

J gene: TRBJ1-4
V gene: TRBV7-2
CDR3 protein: ASSLRVVVSTNEKLF

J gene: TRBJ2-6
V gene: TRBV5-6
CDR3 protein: ASSPTYSGANVLT

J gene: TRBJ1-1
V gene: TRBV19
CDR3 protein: ASSWLQGEAEAF

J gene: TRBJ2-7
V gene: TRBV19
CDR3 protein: ASSQTGSSYEQY

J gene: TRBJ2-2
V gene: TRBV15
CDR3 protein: ATSRSLQHTGELF

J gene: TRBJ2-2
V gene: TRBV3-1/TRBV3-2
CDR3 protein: ASSSPGGATGELF

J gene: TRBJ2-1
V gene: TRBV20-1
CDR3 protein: SASKGASYNEQF

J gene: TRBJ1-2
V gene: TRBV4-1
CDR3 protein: ASSQGTVANYGYT

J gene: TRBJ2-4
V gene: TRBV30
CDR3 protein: AWSVPGQGNIQY

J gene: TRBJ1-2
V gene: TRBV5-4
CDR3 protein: ASSYREVYGYT

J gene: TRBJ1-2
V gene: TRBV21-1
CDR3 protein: ASSKLDRVYGYT

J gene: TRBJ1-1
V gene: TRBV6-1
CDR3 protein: ASSERSGNTEAF